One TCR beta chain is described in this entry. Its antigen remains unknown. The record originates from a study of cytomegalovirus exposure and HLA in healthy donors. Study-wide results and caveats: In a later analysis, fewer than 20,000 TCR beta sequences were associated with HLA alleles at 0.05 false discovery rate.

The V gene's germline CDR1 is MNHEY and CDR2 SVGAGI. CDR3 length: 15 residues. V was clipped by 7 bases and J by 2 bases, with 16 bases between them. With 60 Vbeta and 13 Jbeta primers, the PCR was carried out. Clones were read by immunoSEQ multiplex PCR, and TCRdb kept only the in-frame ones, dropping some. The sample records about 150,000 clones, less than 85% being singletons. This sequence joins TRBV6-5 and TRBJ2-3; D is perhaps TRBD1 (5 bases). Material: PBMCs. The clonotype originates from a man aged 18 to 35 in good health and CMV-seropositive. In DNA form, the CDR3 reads TGTGCCAGCACTAATGGTCCAGGGAACACAGATACGCAGTATTTT. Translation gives CASTNGPGNTDTQYF.